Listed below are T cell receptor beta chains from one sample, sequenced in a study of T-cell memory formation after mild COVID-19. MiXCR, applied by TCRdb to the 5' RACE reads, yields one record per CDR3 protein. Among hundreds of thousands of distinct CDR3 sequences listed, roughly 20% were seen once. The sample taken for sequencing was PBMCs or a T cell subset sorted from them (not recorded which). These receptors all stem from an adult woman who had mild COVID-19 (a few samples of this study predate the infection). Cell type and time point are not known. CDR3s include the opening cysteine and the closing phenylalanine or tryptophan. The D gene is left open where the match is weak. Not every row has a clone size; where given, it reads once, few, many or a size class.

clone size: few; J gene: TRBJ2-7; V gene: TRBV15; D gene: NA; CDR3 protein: CATSRDPDSSYEQYF; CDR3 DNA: TGTGCCACCAGCAGAGATCCAGACAGTTCCTACGAGCAGTACTTC
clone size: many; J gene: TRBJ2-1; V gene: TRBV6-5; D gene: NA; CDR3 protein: CASSPSMLVSYNEQFF; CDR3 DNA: TGTGCCAGCAGTCCCTCCATGTTAGTCTCCTACAATGAGCAGTTCTTC
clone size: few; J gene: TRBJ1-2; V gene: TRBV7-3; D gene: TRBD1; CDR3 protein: CASSSPGQEGYGYTF; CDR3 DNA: TGTGCCAGCAGCTCACCGGGACAGGAAGGCTATGGCTACACCTTC
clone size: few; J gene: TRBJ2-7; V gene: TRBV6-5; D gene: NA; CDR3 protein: CASSTPPLYEQYF; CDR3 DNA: TGTGCCAGCAGTACCCCCCCCCTCTACGAGCAGTACTTC
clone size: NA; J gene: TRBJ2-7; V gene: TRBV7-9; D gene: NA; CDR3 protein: CASSRVPYEQYF; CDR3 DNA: TGTGCCAGCAGCCGGGTGCCCTACGAGCAGTACTTC
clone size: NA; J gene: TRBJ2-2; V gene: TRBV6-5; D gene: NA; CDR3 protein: CASSYEGSGGPGELFF; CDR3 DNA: TGTGCCAGCAGTTACGAGGGTTCGGGGGGCCCCGGGGAGCTGTTTTTT
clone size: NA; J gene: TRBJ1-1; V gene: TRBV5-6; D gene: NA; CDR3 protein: CASSLVTVLNTEAFF; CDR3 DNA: TGTGCCAGCAGCTTGGTCACAGTCCTGAACACTGAAGCTTTCTTT
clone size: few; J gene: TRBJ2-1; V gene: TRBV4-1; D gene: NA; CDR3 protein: CASSQDTWGTYNEQFF; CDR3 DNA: TGCGCCAGCAGCCAAGATACGTGGGGGACCTACAATGAGCAGTTCTTC
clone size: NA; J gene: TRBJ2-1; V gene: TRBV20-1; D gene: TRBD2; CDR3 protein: CSARDPGLAGTGSYNEQFF; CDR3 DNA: TGCAGTGCTAGAGATCCCGGACTAGCGGGGACAGGGTCCTACAATGAGCAGTTCTTC
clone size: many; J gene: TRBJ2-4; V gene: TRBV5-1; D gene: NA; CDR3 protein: CASSSPSGIQYF; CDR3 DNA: TGCGCCAGCAGTTCACCCTCAGGCATTCAGTACTTC
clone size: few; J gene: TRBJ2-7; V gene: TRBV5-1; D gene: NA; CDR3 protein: CASSLEVGTGREQYF; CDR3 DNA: TGCGCCAGCAGCTTGGAGGTTGGAACAGGTCGGGAGCAGTACTTC
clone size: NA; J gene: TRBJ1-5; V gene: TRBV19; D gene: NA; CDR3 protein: CASSTLGLMGQPQHF; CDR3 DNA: TGTGCCAGTAGTACTCTAGGGTTGATGGGTCAGCCCCAGCATTTT
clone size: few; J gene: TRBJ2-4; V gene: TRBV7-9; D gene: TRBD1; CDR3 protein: CASSLGTGGSDKNIQYF; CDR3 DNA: TGTGCCAGCAGCTTGGGGACAGGGGGTAGCGACAAAAACATTCAGTACTTC
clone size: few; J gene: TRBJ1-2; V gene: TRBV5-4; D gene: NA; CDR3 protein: CASSLGGRGGYGYTF; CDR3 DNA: TGTGCCAGCAGCTTGGGTGGCCGGGGGGGCTATGGCTACACCTTC
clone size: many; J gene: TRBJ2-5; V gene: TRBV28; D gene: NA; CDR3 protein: CASSTTGSQETQYF; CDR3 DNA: TGTGCCAGCAGCACGACGGGGTCCCAAGAGACCCAGTACTTC
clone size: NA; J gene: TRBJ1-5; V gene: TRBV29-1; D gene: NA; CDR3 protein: CSAAGEENQHQHF; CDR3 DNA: TGCAGCGCGGCAGGGGAAGAAAATCAGCACCAGCATTTT
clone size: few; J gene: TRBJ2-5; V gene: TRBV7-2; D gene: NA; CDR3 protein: CASSLGQGGLAEAETQYF; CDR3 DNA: TGTGCCAGCAGCTTAGGACAGGGTGGACTAGCTGAGGCAGAGACCCAGTACTTC
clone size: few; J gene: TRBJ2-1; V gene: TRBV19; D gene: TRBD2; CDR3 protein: CASSQGGGRAAEQFF; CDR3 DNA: TGTGCCAGTAGTCAGGGGGGCGGGAGGGCCGCTGAGCAGTTCTTC
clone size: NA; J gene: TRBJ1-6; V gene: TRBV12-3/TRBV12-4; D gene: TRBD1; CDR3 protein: CASRSTGDSPLHF; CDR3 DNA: TGTGCCAGCAGGTCGACAGGGGATTCACCCCTCCACTTT
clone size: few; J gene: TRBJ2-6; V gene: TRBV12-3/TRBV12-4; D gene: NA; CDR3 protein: CASSPWGSGANVLTF; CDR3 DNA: TGTGCCAGCAGTCCTTGGGGCTCTGGGGCCAACGTCCTGACTTTC
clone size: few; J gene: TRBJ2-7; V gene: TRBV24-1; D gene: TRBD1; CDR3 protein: CATSDSGGEVYEQYF; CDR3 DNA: TGTGCCACCAGTGATTCAGGGGGCGAGGTCTACGAGCAGTACTTC
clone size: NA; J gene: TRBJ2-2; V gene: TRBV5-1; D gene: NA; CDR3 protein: CASSLAVVGTGELFF; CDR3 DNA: TGCGCCAGCAGCTTGGCGGTTGTCGGCACCGGGGAGCTGTTTTTT
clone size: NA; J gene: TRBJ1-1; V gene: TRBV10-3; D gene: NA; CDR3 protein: CASLGGAIDTEAFF; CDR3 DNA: TGTGCCAGCCTCGGAGGGGCGATTGACACTGAAGCTTTCTTT
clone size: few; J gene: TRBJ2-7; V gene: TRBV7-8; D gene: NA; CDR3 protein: CASIQTAGHEQYF; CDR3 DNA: TGTGCCAGCATCCAGACGGCAGGGCACGAGCAGTACTTC
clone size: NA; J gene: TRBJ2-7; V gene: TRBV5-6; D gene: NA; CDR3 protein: CASSFRRGKPSYEQYF; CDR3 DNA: TGTGCCAGCAGCTTTCGCAGGGGAAAGCCCTCCTACGAGCAGTACTTC
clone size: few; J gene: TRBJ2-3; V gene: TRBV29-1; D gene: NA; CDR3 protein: CSIDDQFTDTQYF; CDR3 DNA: TGCAGCATTGACGACCAGTTCACAGATACGCAGTATTTT
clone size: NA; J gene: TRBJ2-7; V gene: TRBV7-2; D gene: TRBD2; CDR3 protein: CASSLVYGSSSGGYEQYF; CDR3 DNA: TGTGCCAGCAGCTTAGTGTACGGCTCGTCTAGCGGGGGGTACGAGCAGTACTTC
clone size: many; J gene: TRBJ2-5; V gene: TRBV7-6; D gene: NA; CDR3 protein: CASTLGGQQETQYF; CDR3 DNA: TGTGCCAGCACCTTGGGTGGGCAGCAAGAGACCCAGTACTTC
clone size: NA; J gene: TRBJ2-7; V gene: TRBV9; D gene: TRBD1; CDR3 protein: CASSVVSGSGGDEQYF; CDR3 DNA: TGTGCCAGCAGCGTAGTGAGTGGGTCAGGGGGCGACGAGCAGTACTTC
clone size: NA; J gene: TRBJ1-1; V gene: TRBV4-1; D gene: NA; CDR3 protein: CASSQDKNSPNTEAFF; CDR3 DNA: TGCGCCAGCAGCCAAGATAAGAACAGTCCGAACACTGAAGCTTTCTTT
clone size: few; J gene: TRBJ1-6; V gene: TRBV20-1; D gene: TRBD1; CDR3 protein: CSARRRSGTDYSPLHF; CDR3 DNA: TGCAGTGCTAGAAGGAGGTCCGGGACAGACTATTCACCCCTCCACTTT
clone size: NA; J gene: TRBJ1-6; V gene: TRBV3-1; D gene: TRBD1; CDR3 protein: CASSQGGQGLSPLHF; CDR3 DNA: TGTGCCAGCAGCCAAGGGGGACAGGGGCTTTCACCCCTCCACTTT
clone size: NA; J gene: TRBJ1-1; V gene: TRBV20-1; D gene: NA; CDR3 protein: CRLGQNTEAFF; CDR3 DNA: TGCAGACTGGGACAAAACACTGAAGCTTTCTTT
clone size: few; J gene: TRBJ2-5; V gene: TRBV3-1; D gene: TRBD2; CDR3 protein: CASSTTSGGPGETQYF; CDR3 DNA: TGTGCCAGCAGTACCACTAGCGGGGGGCCAGGAGAGACCCAGTACTTC
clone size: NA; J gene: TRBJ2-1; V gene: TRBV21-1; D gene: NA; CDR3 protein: CASSETGGNEQFF; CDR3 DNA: TGTGCCAGCAGCGAAACAGGGGGCAATGAGCAGTTCTTC
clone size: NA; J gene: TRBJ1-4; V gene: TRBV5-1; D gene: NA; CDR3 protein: CASSLQGTVANEKLFF; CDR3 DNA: TGCGCCAGCAGCTTGCAGGGAACGGTAGCTAATGAAAAACTGTTTTTT
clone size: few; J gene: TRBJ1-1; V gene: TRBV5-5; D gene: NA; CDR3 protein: CASSLFRGGTEAFF; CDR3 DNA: TGTGCCAGCAGCTTGTTCCGAGGGGGCACTGAAGCTTTCTTT
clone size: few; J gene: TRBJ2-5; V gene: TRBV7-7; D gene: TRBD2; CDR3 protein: CASSLDLAGGPETQYF; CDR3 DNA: TGTGCTAGCAGCTTAGATCTAGCGGGAGGGCCGGAGACCCAGTACTTC
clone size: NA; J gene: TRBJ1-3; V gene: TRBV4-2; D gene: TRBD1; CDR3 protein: CDSSQAGGDSGNTIYF; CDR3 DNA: TGTGACAGCAGCCAAGCAGGGGGTGACTCTGGAAACACCATATATTTT
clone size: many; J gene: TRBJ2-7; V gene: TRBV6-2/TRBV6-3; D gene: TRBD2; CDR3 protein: CASSLSGGYEQYF; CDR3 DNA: TGTGCCAGCAGTTTATCGGGGGGATACGAGCAGTACTTC
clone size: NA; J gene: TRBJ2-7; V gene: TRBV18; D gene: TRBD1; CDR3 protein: CASSTGTGGSYEQYF; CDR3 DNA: TGTGCCAGCTCAACCGGGACAGGTGGGTCCTACGAGCAGTACTTC
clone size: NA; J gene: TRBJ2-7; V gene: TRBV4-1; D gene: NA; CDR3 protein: CASSQDNRDAYEQYF; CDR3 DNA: TGCGCCAGCAGCCAAGACAATCGGGATGCCTACGAGCAGTACTTC
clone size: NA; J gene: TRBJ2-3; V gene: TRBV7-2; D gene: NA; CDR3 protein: CASSLPGDGFPDTQYF; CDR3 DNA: TGTGCCAGCAGCTTGCCTGGGGACGGATTCCCAGATACGCAGTATTTT
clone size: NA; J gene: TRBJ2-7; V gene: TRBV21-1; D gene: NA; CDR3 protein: CASSKPIRTSGAYEQYF; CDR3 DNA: TGTGCCAGCAGCAAACCGATTAGGACTAGCGGAGCCTACGAGCAGTACTTC
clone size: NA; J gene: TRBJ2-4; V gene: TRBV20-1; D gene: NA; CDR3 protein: CSARYGTRLAKNIQYF; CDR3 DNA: TGCAGTGCTAGATACGGGACCCGCCTAGCCAAAAACATTCAGTACTTC
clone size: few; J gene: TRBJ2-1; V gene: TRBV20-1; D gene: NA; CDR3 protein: CSAGSSWNEQFF; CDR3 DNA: TGCAGTGCTGGATCTAGCTGGAATGAGCAGTTCTTC
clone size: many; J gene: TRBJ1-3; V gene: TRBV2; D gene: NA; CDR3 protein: CARKGSGNTIYF; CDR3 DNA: TGTGCCAGAAAGGGGTCTGGAAACACCATATATTTT
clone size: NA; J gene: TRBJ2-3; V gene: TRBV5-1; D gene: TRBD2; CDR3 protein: CASSSGLADADTQYF; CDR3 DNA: TGCGCCAGCAGCTCGGGACTAGCGGACGCAGATACGCAGTATTTT
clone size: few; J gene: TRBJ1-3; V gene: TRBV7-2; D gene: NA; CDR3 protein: CASSIRTTRSGNTIYF; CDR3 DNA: TGTGCCAGCAGCATCCGGACAACCCGCTCTGGAAACACCATATATTTT
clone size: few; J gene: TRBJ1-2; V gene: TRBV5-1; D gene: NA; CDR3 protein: CASRSAEQYNYGYTF; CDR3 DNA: TGCGCCAGCCGCTCCGCGGAACAGTATAACTATGGCTACACCTTC
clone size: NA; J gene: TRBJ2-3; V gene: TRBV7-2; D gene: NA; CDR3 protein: CASSPSTGIGQYF; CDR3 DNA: TGTGCCAGCAGCCCCTCTACAGGCATCGGGCAGTATTTT